This T cell receptor (beta chain) was observed in a study of a mutant IDH1 vaccine in newly diagnosed glioma. Trimming pared 7 bases from V and 1 base from J, leaving 17 bases between. The germline V gene has CDR1 SGHDT and CDR2 YYEEEE. The CDR3 spans 15 residues. This clone appeared once. The time point was: baseline, week 1 (first vaccination visit). Treatment described: pre-vaccination baseline after standard-of-care therapy. The protocol was immunoSEQ multiplex PCR, while the TCRdb copy is restricted to in-frame clones and leaves out a portion. The sample records 75,000 to 100,000 clones, roughly 89% being singletons.

The sequence was obtained from a woman aged 45-65 years with glioma. The chain has TRBV5-6 and TRBJ2-5, with D tentatively TRBD1 or TRBD2 (5 bases each). The sample consisted of PBMCs, taken from a glioma patient treated with radiotherapy, temozolomide or both. The CDR3 loop is CASAWDGAPQETQYF. The DNA for the CDR3 is TGTGCCAGCGCTTGGGACGGGGCCCCCCAAGAGACCCAGTACTTC. Using reference TRBV5-6 and TRBJ2-5 for the parts outside the CDR3, the full variable domain is DAGVTQSPTHLIKTRGQQVTLRCSPKSGHDTVSWYQQALGQGPQFIFQYYEEEERQRGNFPDRFSGHQFPNYSSELNVNALLLGDSALYLCASAWDGAPQETQYFGPGTRLLVL.